The next 3 T cell receptor beta chains were all read from a single sample in a study of T cells after yellow fever vaccination. One entry per CDR3 protein, called by TCRdb with MiXCR from the 5' RACE reads. Among 450,000 to 600,000 distinct CDR3 sequences listed, about a sixth were seen once. The specimen comprised PBMCs, sampled 5 days after the first yellow fever vaccination. The origin of the receptors is a man in his late teens or twenties who received the YFV17D yellow fever vaccine.

This chain connects TRBV11-2 to TRBJ2-3, with D unclear. The germline gives CDR1 SGHAT, CDR2 FQNNGV. This CDR3 comprises 17 residues. With 0 bases removed from V and 6 bases from J, the gap between germline ends came to 19 bases. CDR3 in DNA: TGTGCCAGCAGCTTAGATCGAGGAGAACCTGGACCTGATACGCAGTATTTT. Amino acid sequence: CASSLDRGEPGPDTQYF. Based on the CDR3 plus reference TRBV11-2 and TRBJ2-3, the full variable domain is EAGVAQSPRYKIIEKRQSVAFWCNPISGHATLYWYQQILGQGPKLLIQFQNNGVVDDSQLPKDRFSAERLKGVDSTLKIQPAKLEDSAVYLCASSLDRGEPGPDTQYFGPGTRLTVL.

This clonotype was seen only a few times. V gene TRBV5-1 combines with J gene TRBJ2-2; 8 bases are shared with TRBD1. The CDR3 spans 15 residues. Germline V gene data show CDR1 as SGHRS and CDR2 as YFSETQ. The V and J ends lost 4 bases and 5 bases, in that order; junction bases with no gene match: 7. CDR3 sequence (DNA): TGCGCCAGCAGCCCGTTTCAGGGGGCGACCGGGGAGCTGTTTTTT. Residues: CASSPFQGATGELFF.

This clonotype was seen a few times. The rearrangement uses TRBV20-1 and TRBJ2-1; 7 bases are shared with TRBD2. The CDR3 runs to 15 residues. Germline V lookup: CDR1 DFQATT, CDR2 SNEGSKA (reference sequence). V gave up 5 bases and J gave up 5 bases; unmatched junction bases: 12. In DNA, the CDR3 is TGCAGTGCTTTCCGCCGGACTAGTATCGACAATGAGCAGTTCTTC. Translating it yields CSAFRRTSIDNEQFF.